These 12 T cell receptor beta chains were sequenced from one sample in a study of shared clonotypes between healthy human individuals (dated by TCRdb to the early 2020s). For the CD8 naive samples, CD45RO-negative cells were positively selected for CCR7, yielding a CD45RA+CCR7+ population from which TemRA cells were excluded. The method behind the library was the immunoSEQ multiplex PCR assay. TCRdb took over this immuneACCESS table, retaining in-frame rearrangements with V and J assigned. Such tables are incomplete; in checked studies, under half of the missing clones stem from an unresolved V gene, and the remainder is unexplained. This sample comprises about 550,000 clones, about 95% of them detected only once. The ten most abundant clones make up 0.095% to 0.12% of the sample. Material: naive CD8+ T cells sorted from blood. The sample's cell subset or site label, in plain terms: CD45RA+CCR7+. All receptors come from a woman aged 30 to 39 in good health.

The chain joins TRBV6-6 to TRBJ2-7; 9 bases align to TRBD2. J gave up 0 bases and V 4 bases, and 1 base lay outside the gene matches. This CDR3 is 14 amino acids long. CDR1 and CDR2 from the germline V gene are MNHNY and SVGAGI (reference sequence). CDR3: CASSWTSASYEQYF. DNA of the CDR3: TGTGCCAGCAGTTGGACTAGCGCCTCCTACGAGCAGTACTTC.

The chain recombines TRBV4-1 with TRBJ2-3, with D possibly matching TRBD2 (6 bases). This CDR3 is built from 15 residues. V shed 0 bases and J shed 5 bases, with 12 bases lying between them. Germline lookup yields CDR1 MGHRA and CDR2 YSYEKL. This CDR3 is CASSQEGGAGDTQYF. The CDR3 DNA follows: TGCGCCAGCAGCCAAGAGGGGGGAGCGGGAGATACGCAGTATTTT.

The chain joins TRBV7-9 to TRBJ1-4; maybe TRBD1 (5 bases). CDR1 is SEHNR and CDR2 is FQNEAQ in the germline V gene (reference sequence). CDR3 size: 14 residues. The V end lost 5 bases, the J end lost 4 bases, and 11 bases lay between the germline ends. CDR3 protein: CASSPTEFNEKLFF. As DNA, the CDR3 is TGTGCCAGCAGCCCGACAGAGTTTAATGAAAAACTGTTTTTT.

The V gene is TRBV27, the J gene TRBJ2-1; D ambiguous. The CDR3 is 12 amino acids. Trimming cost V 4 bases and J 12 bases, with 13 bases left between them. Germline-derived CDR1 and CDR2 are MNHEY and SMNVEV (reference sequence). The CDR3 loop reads CASSSLLGGQFF. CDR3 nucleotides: TGTGCCAGCAGTTCGCTGTTGGGTGGGCAGTTCTTC.

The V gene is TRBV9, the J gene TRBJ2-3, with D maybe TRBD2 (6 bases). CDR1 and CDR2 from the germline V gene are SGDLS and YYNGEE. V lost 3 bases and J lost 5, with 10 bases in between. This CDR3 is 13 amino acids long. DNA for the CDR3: TGTGCCAGCAGCGCCGGGAGCGGAGATACGCAGTATTTT. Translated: CASSAGSGDTQYF.

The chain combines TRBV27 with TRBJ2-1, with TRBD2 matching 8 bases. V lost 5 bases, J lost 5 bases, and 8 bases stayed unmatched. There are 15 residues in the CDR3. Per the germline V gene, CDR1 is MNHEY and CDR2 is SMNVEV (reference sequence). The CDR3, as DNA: TGTGCCAGCAGTAGGATAGCGGGAAGAGACAATGAGCAGTTCTTC. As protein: CASSRIAGRDNEQFF.

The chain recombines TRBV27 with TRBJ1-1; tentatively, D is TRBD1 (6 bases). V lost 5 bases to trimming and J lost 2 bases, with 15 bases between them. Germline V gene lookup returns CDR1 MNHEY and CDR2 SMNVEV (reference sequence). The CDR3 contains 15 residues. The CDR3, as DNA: TGTGCCAGCAGTCTCCTTTTTGGGGGCAACACTGAAGCTTTCTTT. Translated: CASSLLFGGNTEAFF.

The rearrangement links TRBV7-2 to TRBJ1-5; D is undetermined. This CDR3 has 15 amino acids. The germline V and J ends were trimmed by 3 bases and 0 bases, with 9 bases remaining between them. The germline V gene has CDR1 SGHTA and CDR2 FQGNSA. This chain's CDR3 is CASSFLGNSNQPQHF. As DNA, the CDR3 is TGTGCCAGCAGCTTTTTAGGGAATAGCAATCAGCCCCAGCATTTT. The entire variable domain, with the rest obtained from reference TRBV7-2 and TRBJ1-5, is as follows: GAGVSQSPSNKVTEKGKDVELRCDPISGHTALYWYRQSLGQGLEFLIYFQGNSAPDKSGLPSDRFSAERTGGSVSTLTIQRTQQEDSAVYLCASSFLGNSNQPQHFGDGTRLSIL.

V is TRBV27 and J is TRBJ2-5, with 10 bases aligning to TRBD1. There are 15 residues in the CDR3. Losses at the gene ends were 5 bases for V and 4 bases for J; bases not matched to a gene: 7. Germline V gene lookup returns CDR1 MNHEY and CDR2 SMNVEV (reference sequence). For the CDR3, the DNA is TGTGCCAGCAGTCCCGGGACAGGGGTGATAGAGACCCAGTACTTC. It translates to CASSPGTGVIETQYF.

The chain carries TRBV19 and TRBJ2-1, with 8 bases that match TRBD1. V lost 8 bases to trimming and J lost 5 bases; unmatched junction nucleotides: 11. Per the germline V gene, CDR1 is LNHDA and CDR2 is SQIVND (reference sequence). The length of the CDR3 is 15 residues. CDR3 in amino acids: CASSWGTGIDNEQFF. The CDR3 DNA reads TGTGCCAGTTCCTGGGGGACAGGTATCGACAATGAGCAGTTCTTC.

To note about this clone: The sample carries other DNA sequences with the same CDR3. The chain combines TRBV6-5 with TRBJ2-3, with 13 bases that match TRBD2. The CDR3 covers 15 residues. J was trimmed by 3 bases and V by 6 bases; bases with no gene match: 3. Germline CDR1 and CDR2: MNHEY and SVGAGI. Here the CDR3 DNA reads TGTGCCAGCAGCCGACTAGCGGGAGGTACAGATACGCAGTATTTT. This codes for CASSRLAGGTDTQYF.

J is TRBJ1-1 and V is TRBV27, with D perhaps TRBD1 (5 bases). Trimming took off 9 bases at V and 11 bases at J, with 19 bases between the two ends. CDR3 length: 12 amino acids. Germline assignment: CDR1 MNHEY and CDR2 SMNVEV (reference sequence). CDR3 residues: CASFFPPGPAFF. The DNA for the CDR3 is TGTGCCAGTTTTTTCCCACCGGGGCCTGCTTTCTTT.